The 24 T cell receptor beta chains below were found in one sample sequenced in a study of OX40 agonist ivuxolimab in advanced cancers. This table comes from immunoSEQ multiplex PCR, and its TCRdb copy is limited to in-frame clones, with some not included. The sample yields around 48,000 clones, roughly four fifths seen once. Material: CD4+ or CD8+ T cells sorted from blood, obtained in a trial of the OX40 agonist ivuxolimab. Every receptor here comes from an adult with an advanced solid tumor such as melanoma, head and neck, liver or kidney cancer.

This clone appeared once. CDR3 region: CASSLVASGRATEQFF. CDR3 DNA sequence: TGTGCCAGCAGCTTAGTGGCTAGCGGGAGGGCCACGGAGCAGTTCTTC. The rearrangement joins TRBV9 to TRBJ2-1, with 12 bases matching TRBD2. J gave up 10 bases and V 4 bases, and 12 bases lay outside the gene matches. The CDR3 length is 16 residues. Germline-derived CDR1 and CDR2 are SGDLS and YYNGEE.

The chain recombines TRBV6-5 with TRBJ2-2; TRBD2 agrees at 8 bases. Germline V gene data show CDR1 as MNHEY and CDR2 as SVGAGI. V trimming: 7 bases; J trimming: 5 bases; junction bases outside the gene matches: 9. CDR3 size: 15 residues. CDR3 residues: CASNSLSGSTGELFF. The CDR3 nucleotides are TGTGCCAGCAATTCCCTAAGCGGGAGTACCGGGGAGCTGTTTTTT.

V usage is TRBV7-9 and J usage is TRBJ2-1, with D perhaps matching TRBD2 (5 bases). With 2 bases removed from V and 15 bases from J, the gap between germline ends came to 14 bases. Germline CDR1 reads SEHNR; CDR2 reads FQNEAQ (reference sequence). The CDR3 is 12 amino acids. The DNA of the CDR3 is TGTGCCAGCAGCTTAAGCGGAGTTCCCATGTTCTTC. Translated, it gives CASSLSGVPMFF. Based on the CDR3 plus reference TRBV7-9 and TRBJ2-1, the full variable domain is DTGVSQNPRHKITKRGQNVTFRCDPISEHNRLYWYRQTLGQGPEFLTYFQNEAQLEKSRLLSDRFSAERPKGSFSTLEIQRTEQGDSAMYLCASSLSGVPMFFGPGTRLTVL.

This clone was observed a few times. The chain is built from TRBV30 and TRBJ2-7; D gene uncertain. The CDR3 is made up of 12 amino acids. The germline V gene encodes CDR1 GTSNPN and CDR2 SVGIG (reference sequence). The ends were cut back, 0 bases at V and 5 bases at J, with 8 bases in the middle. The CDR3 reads CAWSVGGHEQYF. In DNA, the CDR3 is TGTGCCTGGAGTGTTGGTGGCCACGAGCAGTACTTC.

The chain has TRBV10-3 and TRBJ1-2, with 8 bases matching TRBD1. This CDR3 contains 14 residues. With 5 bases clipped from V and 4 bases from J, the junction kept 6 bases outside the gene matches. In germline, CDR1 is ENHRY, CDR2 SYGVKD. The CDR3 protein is CAISIDRGGYGYTF. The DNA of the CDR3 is TGTGCCATCAGTATCGACAGGGGCGGCTATGGCTACACCTTC.

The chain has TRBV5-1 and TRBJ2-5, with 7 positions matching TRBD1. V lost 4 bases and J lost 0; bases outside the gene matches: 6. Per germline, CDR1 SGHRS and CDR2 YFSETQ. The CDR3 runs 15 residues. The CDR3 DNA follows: TGCGCCAGCAGCCCTGGGACAGCCAACCAAGAGACCCAGTACTTC. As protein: CASSPGTANQETQYF.

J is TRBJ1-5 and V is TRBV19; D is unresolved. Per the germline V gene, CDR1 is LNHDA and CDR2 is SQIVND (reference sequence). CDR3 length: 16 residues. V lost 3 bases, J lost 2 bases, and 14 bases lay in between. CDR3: CASSIGIQRGNQPQHF. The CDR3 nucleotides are TGTGCCAGTAGTATTGGGATACAAAGGGGCAATCAGCCCCAGCATTTT.

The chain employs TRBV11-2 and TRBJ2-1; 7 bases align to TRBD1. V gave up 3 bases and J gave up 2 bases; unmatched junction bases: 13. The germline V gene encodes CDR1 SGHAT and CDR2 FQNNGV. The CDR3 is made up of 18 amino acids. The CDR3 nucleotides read TGTGCCAGCAGCTTCAGGGACAGTAGGGTTTCGGCCTACAATGAGCAGTTCTTC. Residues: CASSFRDSRVSAYNEQFF.

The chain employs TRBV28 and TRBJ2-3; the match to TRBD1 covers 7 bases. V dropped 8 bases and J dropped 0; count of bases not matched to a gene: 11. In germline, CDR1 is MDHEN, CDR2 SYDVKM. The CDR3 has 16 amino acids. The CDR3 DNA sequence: TGTGCCAGCGGCACGACAGGGAGCGGTAGCACAGATACGCAGTATTTT. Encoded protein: CASGTTGSGSTDTQYF. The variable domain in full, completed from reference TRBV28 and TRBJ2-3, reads DVKVTQSSRYLVKRTGEKVFLECVQDMDHENMFWYRQDPGLGLRLIYFSYDVKMKEKGDIPEGYSVSREKKERFSLILESASTNQTSMYLCASGTTGSGSTDTQYFGPGTRLTVL.

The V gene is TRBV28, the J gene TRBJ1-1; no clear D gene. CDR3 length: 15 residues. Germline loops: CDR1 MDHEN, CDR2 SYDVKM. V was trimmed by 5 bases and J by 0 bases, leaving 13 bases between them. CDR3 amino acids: CASSAPSRMNTEAFF. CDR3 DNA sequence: TGTGCCAGCAGTGCCCCGAGTAGAATGAACACTGAAGCTTTCTTT.

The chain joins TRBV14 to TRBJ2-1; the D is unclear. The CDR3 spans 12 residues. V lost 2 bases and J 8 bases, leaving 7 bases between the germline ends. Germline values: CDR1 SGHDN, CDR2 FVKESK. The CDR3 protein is CASSQSLDEQFF. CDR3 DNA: TGTGCCAGCAGCCAAAGTTTGGATGAGCAGTTCTTC. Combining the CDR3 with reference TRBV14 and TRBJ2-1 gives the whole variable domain EAGVTQFPSHSVIEKGQTVTLRCDPISGHDNLYWYRRVMGKEIKFLLHFVKESKQDESGMPNNRFLAERTGGTYSTLKVQPAELEDSGVYFCASSQSLDEQFFGPGTRLTVL.

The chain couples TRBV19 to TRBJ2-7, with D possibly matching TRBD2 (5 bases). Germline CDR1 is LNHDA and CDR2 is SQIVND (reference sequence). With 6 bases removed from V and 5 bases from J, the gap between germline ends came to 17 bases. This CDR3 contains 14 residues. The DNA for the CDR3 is TGTGCCAGTAGCGACGACGGACTCTCGGACGAGCAGTACTTC. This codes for CASSDDGLSDEQYF.

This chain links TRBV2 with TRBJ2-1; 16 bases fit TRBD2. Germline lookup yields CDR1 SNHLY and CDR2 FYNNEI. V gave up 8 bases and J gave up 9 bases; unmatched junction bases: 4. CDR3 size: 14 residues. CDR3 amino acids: CASRGLAGGLEQFF. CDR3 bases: TGTGCCAGCCGGGGACTAGCGGGAGGGCTTGAGCAGTTCTTC.

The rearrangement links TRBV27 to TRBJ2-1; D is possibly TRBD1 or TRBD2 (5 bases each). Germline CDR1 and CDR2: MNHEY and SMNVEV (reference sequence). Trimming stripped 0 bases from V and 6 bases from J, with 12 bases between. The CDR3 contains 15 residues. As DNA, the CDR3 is TGTGCCAGCAGTTTATCGGGGGTTGGGATCAATGAGCAGTTCTTC. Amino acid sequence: CASSLSGVGINEQFF.

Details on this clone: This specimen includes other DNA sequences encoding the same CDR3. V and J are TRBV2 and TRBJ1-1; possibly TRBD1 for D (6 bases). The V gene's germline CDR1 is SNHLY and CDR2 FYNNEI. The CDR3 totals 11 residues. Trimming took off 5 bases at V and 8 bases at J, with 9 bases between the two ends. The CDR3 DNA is TGTGCCAGCAGTACAGGGCTCGAAGCTTTCTTT. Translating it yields CASSTGLEAFF.

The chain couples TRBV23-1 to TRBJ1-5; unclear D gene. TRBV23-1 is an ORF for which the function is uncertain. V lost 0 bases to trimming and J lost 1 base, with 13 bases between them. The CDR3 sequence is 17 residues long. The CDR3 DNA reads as TGCGCCAGCAGTCAATCTCCCGCGCCTCGAAGCAATCAGCCCCAGCATTTT. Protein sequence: CASSQSPAPRSNQPQHF.

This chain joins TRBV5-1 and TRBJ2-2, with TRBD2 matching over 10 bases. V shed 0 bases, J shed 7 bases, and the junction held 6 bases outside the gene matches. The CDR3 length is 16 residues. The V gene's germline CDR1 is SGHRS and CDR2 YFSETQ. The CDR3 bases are TGCGCCAGCAGCTTGGCTCCTAGCGGGAGTGACGGGGAGCTGTTTTTT. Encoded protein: CASSLAPSGSDGELFF.

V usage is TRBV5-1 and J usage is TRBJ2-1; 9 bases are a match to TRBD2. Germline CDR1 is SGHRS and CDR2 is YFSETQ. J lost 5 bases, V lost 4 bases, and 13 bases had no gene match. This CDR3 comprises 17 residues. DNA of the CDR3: TGCGCCAGCAGCCCGGAGTCCGGCGGGAGGGCCGACAATGAGCAGTTCTTC. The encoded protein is CASSPESGGRADNEQFF.

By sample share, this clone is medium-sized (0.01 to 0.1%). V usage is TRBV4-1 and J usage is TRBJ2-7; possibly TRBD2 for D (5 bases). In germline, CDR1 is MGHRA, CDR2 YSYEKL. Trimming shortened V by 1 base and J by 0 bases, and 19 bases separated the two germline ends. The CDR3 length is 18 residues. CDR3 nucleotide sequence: TGCGCCAGCAGCCAAGTACCCCCTCGACGGGAAAGCTCCTACGAGCAGTACTTC. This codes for CASSQVPPRRESSYEQYF.

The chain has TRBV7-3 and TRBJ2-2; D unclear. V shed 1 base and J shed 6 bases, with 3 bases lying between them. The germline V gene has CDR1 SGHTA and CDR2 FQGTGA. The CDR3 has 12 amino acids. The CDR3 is CASSLRPGELFF. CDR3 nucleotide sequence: TGTGCCAGCAGCTTAAGGCCCGGGGAGCTGTTTTTT.

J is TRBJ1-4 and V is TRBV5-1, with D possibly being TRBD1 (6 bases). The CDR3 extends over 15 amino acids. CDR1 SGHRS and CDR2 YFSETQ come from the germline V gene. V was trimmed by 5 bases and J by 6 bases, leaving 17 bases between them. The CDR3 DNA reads TGCGCCAGCAGTGTCGGACAGCTTCTTCATGAAAAACTGTTTTTT. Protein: CASSVGQLLHEKLFF.

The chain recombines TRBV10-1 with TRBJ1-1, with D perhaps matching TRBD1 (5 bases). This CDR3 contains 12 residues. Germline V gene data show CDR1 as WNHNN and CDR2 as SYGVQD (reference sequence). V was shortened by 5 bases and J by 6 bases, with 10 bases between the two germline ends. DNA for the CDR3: TGCGCCAGCAGTCCTGACAGAGCTGAAGCTTTCTTT. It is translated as CASSPDRAEAFF.

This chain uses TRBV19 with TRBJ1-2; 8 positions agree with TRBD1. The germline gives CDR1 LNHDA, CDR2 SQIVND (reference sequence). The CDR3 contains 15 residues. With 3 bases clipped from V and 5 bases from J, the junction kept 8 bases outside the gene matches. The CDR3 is CASSMDRTGTYGYTF. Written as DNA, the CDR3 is TGTGCCAGTAGTATGGACAGGACAGGGACGTATGGCTACACCTTC. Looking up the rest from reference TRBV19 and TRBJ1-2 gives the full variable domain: DGGITQSPKYLFRKEGQNVTLSCEQNLNHDAMYWYRQDPGQGLRLIYYSQIVNDFQKGDIAEGYSVSREKKESFPLTVTSAQKNPTAFYLCASSMDRTGTYGYTFGSGTRLTVV.

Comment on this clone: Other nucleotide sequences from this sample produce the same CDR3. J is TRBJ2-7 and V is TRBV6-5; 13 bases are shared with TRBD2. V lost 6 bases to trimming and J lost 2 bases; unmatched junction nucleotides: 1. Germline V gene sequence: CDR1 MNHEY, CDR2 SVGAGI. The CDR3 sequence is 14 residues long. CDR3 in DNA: TGTGCCAGCAGCGGGACTAGCGGGACCTACGAGCAGTACTTC. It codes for CASSGTSGTYEQYF.